A single sample gave rise to the 26 T cell receptor beta chains below, sequenced in a study of T-cell memory formation after mild COVID-19. MiXCR was run by TCRdb on the 5' RACE reads, yielding one entry per CDR3 protein. The sample holds about 190,000 distinct CDR3 sequences, around 17% seen once. The sample taken for sequencing was PBMCs or a T cell subset sorted from them (not recorded which). The receptors were gathered from an adult woman who had mild COVID-19 (a few samples of this study predate the infection). Cell type and time point are not known.

The V call is TRBV7-3, the J call TRBJ2-3; D gene uncertain. Trimming took 5 bases from V and 0 from J, leaving 9 bases between them. The CDR3 spans 14 residues. In germline, CDR1 is SGHTA, CDR2 FQGTGA. The CDR3 DNA reads TGTGCCAGCAGCGCCAGGACGAGCACAGATACGCAGTATTTT. It encodes CASSARTSTDTQYF.

This clonotype was counted ten times or more. This chain's CDR3 is CASSLEGGASYNEQFF. CDR3 bases: TGTGCCAGCAGCTTAGAGGGGGGCGCCTCCTACAATGAGCAGTTCTTC. This chain links TRBV7-6 with TRBJ2-1; the D call may be TRBD1 or TRBD2 (6 bases each). V was shortened by 1 base and J by 0 bases, with 10 bases between the two germline ends. Germline values: CDR1 SGHVS, CDR2 FNYEAQ. The CDR3 is 16 amino acids.

This clonotype was recorded a few times. The chain carries TRBV6-2 or TRBV6-3 and TRBJ2-7; 13 positions agree with TRBD2. Germline V gene data show CDR1 as MNHEY and CDR2 as SVGEGT. This CDR3 spans 16 amino acids. Germline trimming cut 6 bases from V and 3 bases from J; bases unmatched to any gene: 8. This CDR3 reads CASRTGLAGTFYEQYF. The CDR3 DNA is TGTGCCAGCAGAACGGGACTAGCGGGAACTTTCTACGAGCAGTACTTC.

The V gene is TRBV27, the J gene TRBJ2-1; a weak D match, TRBD2 (6 bases). Germline lookup yields CDR1 MNHEY and CDR2 SMNVEV (reference sequence). Trimming shortened V by 4 bases and J by 5 bases, and 15 bases separated the two germline ends. The length of the CDR3 is 15 residues. The CDR3: CASSSLGLGDNEQFF. In DNA form, the CDR3 reads TGTGCCAGCAGTTCCCTGGGACTCGGGGACAATGAGCAGTTCTTC.

This clonotype was counted a few times. The J gene is TRBJ2-1, the V gene TRBV7-3, with TRBD1 as a possible D gene (5 bases). Germline values: CDR1 SGHTA, CDR2 FQGTGA. The CDR3 loop spans 15 amino acids. Deletions cut 5 bases from V and 5 bases from J, with 16 bases between. The CDR3 DNA reads TGTGCCAGCAGCCAGGGCAGCCTCCGTAACAATGAGCAGTTCTTC. As protein: CASSQGSLRNNEQFF.

V gene TRBV29-1 combines with J gene TRBJ2-2, with a weak D call TRBD2 (6 bases). V gave up 7 bases and J gave up 7 bases, with 10 bases separating them. Germline loops: CDR1 SQVTM, CDR2 ANQGSEA. The CDR3 extends over 11 amino acids. The CDR3 loop reads CSGGTIGELFF. In DNA, the CDR3 is TGCAGCGGCGGGACCATCGGGGAGCTGTTTTTT.

This clonotype was seen more than once but under ten times. The chain couples TRBV12-3 or TRBV12-4 to TRBJ1-2, with TRBD1 as a possible D gene (6 bases). This CDR3 region has 14 residues. The germline V and J ends were trimmed by 4 bases and 5 bases, with 14 bases remaining between them. The CDR3 nucleotides are TGTGCCAGCAGTTACCAGGGGAGGGGGTATGGCTACACCTTC. This translates into CASSYQGRGYGYTF.

V gene TRBV5-4 combines with J gene TRBJ2-1; the D gene is possibly TRBD1 (6 bases). With 3 bases removed from V and 6 bases from J, the gap between germline ends came to 16 bases. From germline, CDR1 is SGHNT and CDR2 YYREEE (reference sequence). The length of the CDR3 is 15 residues. For the CDR3, the DNA is TGTGCCAGCAGCTGGGACCTATCAGGGGCCAATGAGCAGTTCTTC. This translates into CASSWDLSGANEQFF.

This clonotype was found a few times. The chain carries TRBV12-3 or TRBV12-4 and TRBJ2-7; 7 bases map to TRBD2. The trim removed 5 bases at V and 2 bases at J, leaving 12 bases unmatched. The CDR3 spans 16 residues. The DNA for the CDR3 is TGTGCCAGCAGTCCCCCGGGGGGAGCGGGGACCTACGAGCAGTACTTC. This encodes CASSPPGGAGTYEQYF.

This clonotype was counted only a few times. This chain joins TRBV12-3 or TRBV12-4 and TRBJ2-6; weak D call: TRBD2 (6 bases). This CDR3 is 16 amino acids long. The ends were cut back, 3 bases at V and 2 bases at J, with 11 bases in the middle. The CDR3 sequence is CASSLAGPTGANVLTF. The CDR3 DNA sequence: TGTGCCAGCAGTTTGGCGGGACCAACTGGGGCCAACGTCCTGACTTTC.

The chain employs TRBV5-1 and TRBJ2-2; 9 positions agree with TRBD2. From germline, CDR1 is SGHRS and CDR2 YFSETQ. The CDR3 runs to 16 residues. The V segment lost 4 bases and the J segment 1 base; nucleotides outside the gene matches: 5. CDR3 sequence reads: CASSPRLAVNTGELFF. Here the CDR3 DNA reads TGCGCCAGCAGCCCCAGACTAGCGGTGAACACCGGGGAGCTGTTTTTT.

This clonotype was counted only a few times. V usage is TRBV7-9 and J usage is TRBJ2-6; 10 bases map to TRBD1. CDR1 is SEHNR and CDR2 is FQNEAQ in the germline V gene (reference sequence). The CDR3 covers 18 residues. Trimming cost V 5 bases and J 2 bases; bases outside gene matches: 9. The CDR3 DNA reads TGTGCCAGCAGCCGAACGGGACAGGGGTTCGCTGGGGCCAACGTCCTGACTTTC. Protein sequence: CASSRTGQGFAGANVLTF.

The chain employs TRBV2 and TRBJ1-1; tentative D call: TRBD1 (5 bases). Trimming took 7 bases from V and 2 from J, leaving 17 bases between them. Germline assignment: CDR1 SNHLY and CDR2 FYNNEI. The CDR3 extends over 15 amino acids. In DNA, the CDR3 is TGTGCCAGCACCTCGTCCCCAGGGAGTAACACTGAAGCTTTCTTT. This encodes CASTSSPGSNTEAFF.

This clonotype was detected only a few times. The V and J genes are TRBV9 and TRBJ1-6; 7 nucleotides align to TRBD1. Trimming cost V 0 bases and J 7 bases; bases outside gene matches: 7. The V gene's germline CDR1 is SGDLS and CDR2 YYNGEE. The CDR3 contains 16 residues. CDR3 amino acids: CASSVGEGTANSPLHF. Here the CDR3 DNA reads TGTGCCAGCAGCGTAGGGGAGGGGACAGCAAATTCACCCCTCCACTTT.

V and J are TRBV4-1 and TRBJ1-1, with D possibly TRBD1 on 5 matching bases. CDR1 is MGHRA, CDR2 YSYEKL, per germline. The V end lost 4 bases, the J end lost 1 base, and 13 bases lay between the germline ends. The CDR3 is 15 residues long. The chain's CDR3 is CASSRTTRANTEAFF. DNA of the CDR3: TGCGCCAGCAGCCGAACTACCAGGGCGAACACTGAAGCTTTCTTT.

J is TRBJ1-2 and V is TRBV11-2, with TRBD1 matching over 7 bases. Germline CDR1 reads SGHAT; CDR2 reads FQNNGV. The trim removed 0 bases at V and 8 bases at J, leaving 6 bases unmatched. This CDR3 is 14 amino acids long. CDR3 nucleotides: TGTGCCAGCAGCTTAGATCGGGGACAGTCCGGCTACACCTTC. Its translation: CASSLDRGQSGYTF.

This clonotype was observed a few times. The chain is built from TRBV6-6 and TRBJ2-7, with unresolved D. Per the germline V gene, CDR1 is MNHNY and CDR2 is SVGAGI (reference sequence). CDR3 length: 14 amino acids. The V and J ends lost 5 bases and 0 bases respectively, with 11 bases between them. Written as DNA, the CDR3 is TGTGCCAGCAGTCCCGATCACTACTCCTACGAGCAGTACTTC. As protein: CASSPDHYSYEQYF.

This chain links TRBV2 with TRBJ2-7; no definite D call. The V gene lost 5 bases and the J gene lost 0 bases, with 14 bases spanning the gap. The CDR3 covers 15 residues. Germline V CDR1 and CDR2: SNHLY, FYNNEI. DNA for the CDR3: TGTGCCAGCAGTTCCAGTACCACAAACTCCTACGAGCAGTACTTC. It codes for CASSSSTTNSYEQYF.

This clonotype came up a few times. The V and J genes are TRBV6-6 and TRBJ1-1; 8 nucleotides line up with TRBD1. The germline V gene encodes CDR1 MNHNY and CDR2 SVGAGI (reference sequence). J was trimmed by 6 bases and V by 5 bases; bases with no gene match: 5. There are 13 residues in the CDR3. CDR3 in DNA: TGTGCCAGCAGTGACCCGACAGGGGCTGAAGCTTTCTTT. Amino acid sequence: CASSDPTGAEAFF.

V and J are TRBV7-3 and TRBJ2-3; tentative D call: TRBD2 (5 bases). V lost 4 bases and J 2 bases, leaving 7 bases between the germline ends. Germline assignment: CDR1 SGHTA and CDR2 FQGTGA. This CDR3 region has 13 residues. The CDR3 here is CASSSTNTDTQYF. CDR3 in DNA: TGTGCCAGCAGCTCGACTAACACAGATACGCAGTATTTT. The complete variable domain, with remaining parts taken from reference TRBV7-3 and TRBJ2-3, reads GAGVSQTPSNKVTEKGKYVELRCDPISGHTALYWYRQSLGQGPEFLIYFQGTGAADDSGLPNDRFFAVRPEGSVSTLKIQRTERGDSAVYLCASSSTNTDTQYFGPGTRLTVL.

In this sample, this clonotype turned up a few times. The chain carries TRBV29-1 and TRBJ2-4; 7 bases are a match to TRBD2. Germline V gene sequence: CDR1 SQVTM, CDR2 ANQGSEA. J was trimmed by 9 bases and V by 4 bases; bases with no gene match: 3. The CDR3 totals 11 residues. The CDR3 loop is CSVGREGIQYF. The CDR3 DNA sequence: TGCAGCGTTGGAAGGGAGGGCATTCAGTACTTC.

This clonotype was picked up many times. CDR3 in amino acids: CASSFTPSSATEAFF. CDR3 sequence (DNA): TGTGCCAGCAGTTTTACGCCCAGCTCGGCCACTGAAGCTTTCTTT. This chain links TRBV12-3 or TRBV12-4 with TRBJ1-1; D gene unclear. V was cut by 3 bases and J by 4 bases, with 15 bases left in between. The CDR3 is made up of 15 amino acids.

Worth noting for this clonotype: Its ends do not fully match the called genes, so a read error is possible. The chain carries TRBV5-1 and TRBJ2-1, with TRBD2 identical over 15 bases. The length of the CDR3 is 17 residues. Germline lookup yields CDR1 SGHRS and CDR2 YFSETQ. The CDR3 DNA reads as TGCGCCAGCAGCGGGACTAGCGGGAGGCGTTTGTACAATGAGCAGTTATTC. It translates to CASSGTSGRRLYNEQLF.

This clonotype was seen a handful of times. CDR3 region: CASSSPRGRLGGELFF. CDR3 bases: TGTGCCAGCAGCTCCCCCAGGGGGCGCTTAGGCGGGGAGCTGTTTTTT. The chain joins TRBV11-2 to TRBJ2-2; 8 bases line up with TRBD1. CDR3 size: 16 residues. CDR1 SGHAT and CDR2 FQNNGV come from the germline V gene. V lost 4 bases, J lost 7 bases, and 11 bases stayed unmatched.

This clonotype came up once. The gene calls are TRBV15 and TRBJ2-7; TRBD2 agrees at 11 bases. Trimming at V came to 6 bases and at J to 4 bases, leaving 8 bases not matched to a gene. From germline, CDR1 is LNHNV and CDR2 YYDKDF (reference sequence). The CDR3 contains 15 residues. CDR3 bases: TGTGCCACCAGTAGCGGGGGGGCCGGTTCGTACGAGCAGTACTTC. This codes for CATSSGGAGSYEQYF.

V gene TRBV6-5 combines with J gene TRBJ2-7; 12 bases align to TRBD1. The CDR3 has 14 residues. The germline V gene has CDR1 MNHEY and CDR2 SVGAGI. The V segment lost 5 bases and the J segment 6 bases; nucleotides outside the gene matches: 5. CDR3 sequence (DNA): TGTGCCAGCAGTAGGGACAGGGGGCTCGGCGAGCAGTACTTC. Amino acid sequence: CASSRDRGLGEQYF.